Listed below are T cell receptor beta chains from one sample, sequenced in a study of T cells in Graves' hyperthyroidism and ophthalmopathy. TCRdb reanalysed the multiplex PCR reads using MiXCR and keeps one entry per CDR3 protein. This repertoire shows hundreds of thousands of distinct CDR3 sequences, 15% to 20% found once; its top ten account for 2.5% to 4%. Sequencing was performed on blood. The receptors shown here come from a woman aged 40 to 55 with Graves' ophthalmopathy. The CDR3 runs from the conserved cysteine through the conserved F or W. A D gene is named only where the DNA matches it firmly. The size of a clone is reported for some rows only, either as once, few or many, or as a class for expanded clones.

>NA|TRBD2|TRBV5-5|TRBJ2-1
CASSWLAGGSYNEQFF
TGTGCCAGCAGCTGGTTAGCGGGAGGGTCTTACAATGAGCAGTTCTTC
>NA|NA|TRBV27|TRBJ2-1
CASSLWVEGNEQFF
TGTGCCAGCAGTTTATGGGTGGAGGGCAATGAGCAGTTCTTC
>NA|TRBD1|TRBV2|TRBJ1-2
CASSEAPGTGVNYGYTF
TGTGCCAGCAGTGAAGCGCCCGGGACAGGAGTTAACTATGGCTACACCTTC
>many|TRBD1|TRBV5-1|TRBJ1-1
CASSRRTGRAVNTEAFF
TGCGCCAGCAGCAGGCGGACAGGCCGTGCGGTGAACACTGAAGCTTTCTTT
>many|NA|TRBV11-2|TRBJ2-5
CASSQRGGGKETQYF
TGTGCCAGCAGCCAGAGGGGGGGCGGGAAAGAGACCCAGTACTTC
>many|NA|TRBV2|TRBJ2-2
CASSGQLNTGELFF
TGTGCCAGCAGTGGACAGTTAAACACCGGGGAGCTGTTTTTT
>many|NA|TRBV12-3/TRBV12-4|TRBJ2-7
CASSSQGSPYEQYF
TGTGCCAGCAGCTCTCAAGGGAGTCCATACGAGCAGTACTTC
>few|TRBD2|TRBV6-1|TRBJ2-1
CAITGLAGGPSNEQFF
TGTGCCATAACTGGACTAGCGGGAGGGCCGTCAAATGAGCAGTTCTTC
>few|NA|TRBV28|TRBJ1-2
CASTPGDYGYTF
TGTGCCAGCACACCAGGGGACTATGGCTACACCTTC
>many|NA|TRBV2|TRBJ2-1
CASSEQVSYNEQFF
TGTGCCAGCAGTGAACAGGTCTCCTACAATGAGCAGTTCTTC
>many|NA|TRBV2|TRBJ1-1
CASSGEGVPLTEAFF
TGTGCCAGCAGTGGCGAGGGGGTCCCATTAACTGAAGCTTTCTTT
>once|NA|TRBV11-1|TRBJ2-1
CASSLEGERVEQFF
TGTGCCAGCAGCTTAGAGGGAGAAAGGGTTGAGCAGTTCTTC
>many|NA|TRBV7-8|TRBJ2-3
CASSLAGRATDTQYF
TGTGCCAGCAGCTTAGCCGGCAGGGCGACAGATACGCAGTATTTT
>many|NA|TRBV11-2|TRBJ1-4
CASSLYATNEKLFF
TGTGCCAGCAGCTTATATGCAACTAATGAAAAACTGTTTTTT
>few|NA|TRBV6-1|TRBJ1-1
CASSEVRRVNTEAFF
TGTGCCAGCAGTGAAGTGAGGCGGGTGAACACTGAAGCTTTCTTT
>few|NA|TRBV20-1|TRBJ2-5
CSARPAADPQETQYF
TGCAGTGCTAGACCCGCGGCCGACCCACAAGAGACCCAGTACTTC
>few|NA|TRBV6-1|TRBJ1-1
CASSVILRLNTEAFF
TGTGCCAGCAGTGTTATACTCAGACTGAACACTGAAGCTTTCTTT
>few|TRBD1|TRBV6-1|TRBJ1-1
CASSETGGGTTEAFF
TGTGCCAGCAGTGAAACAGGGGGTGGGACGACTGAAGCTTTCTTT
>many|NA|TRBV5-1|TRBJ1-1
CASSLQDGTEAFF
TGCGCCAGCAGCTTGCAGGACGGCACTGAAGCTTTCTTT
>many|TRBD1|TRBV11-2|TRBJ2-7
CASSLEGGSSYEQYF
TGTGCCAGCAGCTTGGAAGGGGGCAGCTCCTACGAGCAGTACTTC
>few|NA|TRBV5-1|TRBJ2-1
CASSLGGLLHNEQFF
TGCGCCAGCAGCTTGGGCGGGCTGCTCCACAATGAGCAGTTCTTC
>many|NA|TRBV5-1|TRBJ1-1
CASTFGIMNTEAFF
TGCGCCAGCACGTTTGGAATCATGAACACTGAAGCTTTCTTT
>many|TRBD1|TRBV2|TRBJ2-2
CASSSGQGAGELFF
TGTGCCAGCAGTTCGGGACAGGGGGCCGGGGAGCTGTTTTTT
>many|TRBD1|TRBV12-3/TRBV12-4|TRBJ1-4
CASSSRPGQGVKKLFF
TGTGCCAGCAGCTCCCGGCCGGGACAGGGGGTTAAAAAACTGTTTTTT
>many|NA|TRBV28|TRBJ1-5
CASRPHRGVVSNQPQHF
TGTGCCAGCAGGCCGCATAGGGGGGTCGTGAGCAATCAGCCCCAGCATTTT
>many|TRBD1|TRBV24-1|TRBJ1-6
CATSDRRGKYNSPLHF
TGTGCCACCAGTGATCGCAGGGGGAAATATAATTCACCCCTCCACTTT
>NA|NA|TRBV29-1|TRBJ1-2
CSGTSEVGYTF
TGCAGCGGCACGTCAGAGGTTGGCTACACCTTC